The 13 T cell receptor beta chains below come from one sample, sequenced in a study of blood T cell repertoires in COVID-19. Some clones are missing from TCRdb's copy, which holds only in-frame ones; the method was immunoSEQ multiplex PCR. This sample has 150,000 to 200,000 clones, with about four fifths found just once. Sequenced: peripheral blood. These TCRs come from a man between 65 and 85 years old with active or convalescent COVID-19.

The CDR3 here is CASSRGTTARSSYNSPLHF. In DNA, the CDR3 is TGCGCCAGCAGCCGGGGGACAACCGCCCGGAGCTCCTATAATTCACCCCTCCACTTT. J is TRBJ1-6 and V is TRBV4-3, with D possibly being TRBD1 (6 bases). The germline V gene has CDR1 LGHNA and CDR2 YSLEER. CDR3 length: 19 amino acids. The V and J ends lost 4 bases and 0 bases respectively, with 19 bases between them.

This clone was counted once. The rearrangement joins TRBV7-2 to TRBJ2-1, with 14 bases aligning to TRBD2. This CDR3 comprises 17 residues. Germline lookup yields CDR1 SGHTA and CDR2 FQGNSA. With V trimmed by 2 bases and J by 2 bases, 2 bases remained unmatched. CDR3: CASSLKTSGGAYNEQFF. The CDR3 region has the DNA TGTGCCAGCAGCTTAAAGACTAGCGGGGGGGCCTACAATGAGCAGTTCTTC.

The chain uses TRBV6-5 and TRBJ1-5, with D unclear. Per germline, CDR1 MNHEY and CDR2 SVGAGI. CDR3 length: 14 residues. V lost 6 bases to trimming and J lost 6 bases, with 15 bases between them. For the CDR3, the DNA is TGTGCCAGCAGCTCGGGAGGGCCGGGTCAGCCCCAGCATTTT. Translated: CASSSGGPGQPQHF.

This chain joins TRBV28 and TRBJ2-3; TRBD1 matches at 8 bases. This CDR3 comprises 15 residues. V shed 2 bases, J shed 3 bases, and the junction held 4 bases outside the gene matches. Germline V CDR1 and CDR2: MDHEN, SYDVKM. The DNA of the CDR3 is TGTGCCAGCAGTTTAAATCAGGGGGCTACAGATACGCAGTATTTT. Translated, it gives CASSLNQGATDTQYF.

The rearrangement uses TRBV6-1 and TRBJ1-1; tentatively, D is TRBD1 (6 bases). Trimming cost V 1 base and J 9 bases, with 12 bases left between them. Looked up from germline, CDR1 is MNHNS and CDR2 is SASEGT. This CDR3 has 13 amino acids. CDR3 residues: CASSEGWTAQAFF. CDR3 in DNA: TGTGCCAGCAGTGAAGGCTGGACAGCCCAAGCTTTCTTT.

This clone was detected only once. In DNA form, the CDR3 reads TGCGCCAGCAGCTTGGGGGCTGGGACTGCTACTATAGATACGCAGTATTTT. Encoded protein: CASSLGAGTATIDTQYF. The rearrangement links TRBV5-1 to TRBJ2-3, with TRBD2 as a possible D gene (6 bases). The germline gives CDR1 SGHRS, CDR2 YFSETQ. This CDR3 comprises 17 residues. V lost 0 bases to trimming and J lost 5 bases, with 19 bases between them. Drawing the rest from reference TRBV5-1 and TRBJ2-3, the complete variable domain is KAGVTQTPRYLIKTRGQQVTLSCSPISGHRSVSWYQQTPGQGLQFLFEYFSETQRNKGNFPGRFSGRQFSNSRSEMNVSTLELGDSALYLCASSLGAGTATIDTQYFGPGTRLTVL.

The sample holds one count of this clone. The J gene is TRBJ1-6, the V gene TRBV5-6, with 10 bases matching TRBD1. The CDR3 covers 16 residues. Trimming removed 3 bases from V and 4 bases from J; junction bases left unmatched: 4. Germline-derived CDR1 and CDR2 are SGHDT and YYEEEE. The CDR3 region has the DNA TGTGCCAGCAGCTCGGACAGGGGGGTTTATAATTCACCCCTCCACTTT. Translated, it gives CASSSDRGVYNSPLHF.

V is TRBV30 and J is TRBJ1-3; possibly TRBD1 for D (6 bases). The CDR3 contains 14 residues. Trimming shortened V by 2 bases and J by 2 bases, and 10 bases separated the two germline ends. The germline V gene has CDR1 GTSNPN and CDR2 SVGIG (reference sequence). CDR3 sequence: CAWSTGGPGNTIYF. Here the CDR3 DNA reads TGTGCCTGGAGTACCGGGGGGCCTGGAAACACCATATATTTT.

This clone was picked up a small number of times. The chain links TRBV7-9 to TRBJ2-7; 9 bases map to TRBD2. CDR3 length equals 12 residues. J gave up 13 bases and V 3 bases, and 7 bases lay outside the gene matches. Germline-derived CDR1 and CDR2 are SEHNR and FQNEAQ (reference sequence). CDR3 bases: TGTGCCAGCAGCTTCTACGGGACTAGCCTTTACTTC. This sequence encodes CASSFYGTSLYF.

The chain recombines TRBV9 with TRBJ2-3, with TRBD2 matching over 7 bases. In germline, CDR1 is SGDLS, CDR2 YYNGEE. The CDR3 spans 15 residues. The junction had 5 bases not matched to a gene; V was cut back by 0 bases and J by 4 bases. The CDR3 DNA is TGTGCCAGCAGCGTAGTAAGCGGGGTAGCAGATACGCAGTATTTT. Amino acid sequence: CASSVVSGVADTQYF.

V and J are TRBV13 and TRBJ1-2, with D perhaps TRBD1 (6 bases). This CDR3 is built from 13 residues. V lost 5 bases to trimming and J lost 6 bases, with 13 bases between them. Germline CDR1 is PRHDT and CDR2 is FYEKMQ (reference sequence). As DNA, the CDR3 is TGTGCCAGCAGCCTCCAGGGGACGAATGGCTACACCTTC. This sequence encodes CASSLQGTNGYTF. Complete variable domain (other parts from reference TRBV13 and TRBJ1-2): AAGVIQSPRHLIKEKRETATLKCYPIPRHDTVYWYQQGPGQDPQFLISFYEKMQSDKGSIPDRFSAQQFSDYHSELNMSSLELGDSALYFCASSLQGTNGYTFGSGTRLTVV.

This chain joins TRBV9 and TRBJ1-1; D is perhaps TRBD1 (5 bases). V gave up 0 bases and J gave up 4 bases, with 10 bases separating them. Germline V gives CDR1 SGDLS, CDR2 YYNGEE. The CDR3 spans 14 residues. CDR3 residues: CASSVGQRGTEAFF. The DNA of the CDR3 is TGTGCCAGCAGCGTAGGACAGCGGGGCACTGAAGCTTTCTTT.

The chain has TRBV12-3 or TRBV12-4 and TRBJ2-5; 7 bases agree with TRBD2. The CDR3 loop spans 13 amino acids. After removal of 4 bases from V and 4 bases from J, the junction contained 3 bases not matched to a gene. This CDR3 is CASSSRGVETQYF. The CDR3 region has the DNA TGTGCCAGCAGTTCTCGGGGGGTAGAGACCCAGTACTTC.